These 13 T cell receptor beta chains share one sample of origin, sequenced in a study of cytomegalovirus exposure and HLA in healthy donors. The PCR was carried out with 60 Vbeta primers and 13 Jbeta primers. Sequencing used immunoSEQ multiplex PCR; TCRdb keeps in-frame clones, though not all of them. This table holds over 100,000 clones, 78% found once. Input material: PBMCs. These receptors all stem from a female donor in good health and CMV-seronegative.

The rearrangement joins TRBV5-4 to TRBJ1-4, with D uncertain. The CDR3 has 13 amino acids. V was clipped by 4 bases and J by 5 bases, with 9 bases between them. Germline V gene sequence: CDR1 SGHNT, CDR2 YYREEE (reference sequence). CDR3 residues: CASSLRGNEKLFF. CDR3 sequence (DNA): TGTGCCAGCAGCCTTCGAGGGAATGAAAAACTGTTTTTT.

With regard to this clone: The same CDR3 arises from other DNA sequences in this sample as well. The J gene is TRBJ1-5, the V gene TRBV7-9, with 8 bases matching TRBD1. After removal of 4 bases from V and 4 bases from J, the junction contained 6 bases not matched to a gene. The CDR3 covers 15 residues. Germline-derived CDR1 and CDR2 are SEHNR and FQNEAQ (reference sequence). The DNA for the CDR3 is TGTGCCAGCAGCTCCGGACAGGGTCGAAATCAGCCCCAGCATTTT. Translation: CASSSGQGRNQPQHF.

The chain couples TRBV2 to TRBJ2-5; D call uncertain. The germline CDR1 and CDR2 sequences are SNHLY and FYNNEI. With 7 bases removed from V and 3 bases from J, the gap between germline ends came to 12 bases. There are 13 residues in the CDR3. Here the CDR3 DNA reads TGTGCCAGCAACGAGGCGAGAAAAGAGACCCAGTACTTC. This codes for CASNEARKETQYF.

The chain joins TRBV27 to TRBJ1-1, with TRBD1 matching 7 bases. The CDR3 length is 14 residues. Germline V gene sequence: CDR1 MNHEY, CDR2 SMNVEV (reference sequence). The trim removed 2 bases at V and 2 bases at J, leaving 2 bases unmatched. The CDR3 sequence: CASSLPGGNTEAFF. The CDR3 DNA reads as TGTGCCAGCAGTTTACCAGGGGGAAACACTGAAGCTTTCTTT.

In this sample, this clone turned up a few times. CDR3 sequence reads: CASSRRRGQDNTEAFF. The CDR3 bases are TGCGCCAGCAGCCGAAGGCGGGGACAGGACAACACTGAAGCTTTCTTT. The chain links TRBV4-1 to TRBJ1-1; 8 bases fit TRBD1. The junction had 9 bases not matched to a gene; V was cut back by 4 bases and J by 2 bases. Per the germline V gene, CDR1 is MGHRA and CDR2 is YSYEKL. The CDR3 has 16 residues.

This sequence joins TRBV7-9 and TRBJ1-3, with D maybe TRBD1 (6 bases). CDR1 is SEHNR, CDR2 FQNEAQ, per germline (reference sequence). V lost 2 bases and J 4 bases, leaving 9 bases between the germline ends. The CDR3 contains 14 residues. As DNA, the CDR3 is TGTGCCAGCAGCTTACTGCAGGGGGGAAACACCATATATTTT. As protein: CASSLLQGGNTIYF.

The chain joins TRBV4-3 to TRBJ2-1; possible D gene TRBD2, 6 bases. The V and J ends lost 0 bases and 7 bases respectively, with 16 bases between them. Looked up from germline, CDR1 is LGHNA and CDR2 is YSLEER. This CDR3 has 16 amino acids. The CDR3, as DNA: TGCGCCAGCAGCCAAGATCGGGGAGGACTGTGGAATGAGCAGTTCTTC. Translating gives CASSQDRGGLWNEQFF.

This rearrangement joins TRBV19 to TRBJ1-4; TRBD1 agrees at 7 bases. The CDR3 extends over 16 amino acids. Germline trimming cut 7 bases from V and 5 bases from J; bases unmatched to any gene: 13. From germline, CDR1 is LNHDA and CDR2 SQIVND (reference sequence). The CDR3 spells CASNGGTTGLNEKLFF. In DNA, the CDR3 is TGTGCCAGTAATGGGGGGACGACAGGGCTAAATGAAAAACTGTTTTTT.

The chain has TRBV5-1 and TRBJ2-7; a possible D gene is TRBD2 (5 bases). This CDR3 comprises 14 residues. V gave up 4 bases and J gave up 2 bases, with 13 bases separating them. The germline V gene has CDR1 SGHRS and CDR2 YFSETQ. CDR3 sequence: CASSPRTETYEQYF. The CDR3 coding sequence is TGCGCCAGCAGCCCGAGGACTGAAACCTACGAGCAGTACTTC.

The rearrangement links TRBV27 to TRBJ2-3, with 8 bases lining up with TRBD1. J lost 3 bases, V lost 7 bases, and 6 bases had no gene match. From germline, CDR1 is MNHEY and CDR2 SMNVEV (reference sequence). This CDR3 region has 14 residues. The CDR3 spells CASTQGAWTDTQYF. In DNA, the CDR3 is TGTGCCAGCACCCAGGGGGCTTGGACAGATACGCAGTATTTT.

This clone showed up just once. CDR3 sequence reads: CAWTFGRLETQYF. The CDR3 DNA sequence: TGTGCCTGGACCTTCGGGAGATTAGAGACCCAGTACTTC. The genes are TRBV30 and TRBJ2-5; tentative D call: TRBD2 (6 bases). This CDR3 has 13 residues. V shed 4 bases and J shed 4 bases, with 13 bases lying between them. The germline V gene has CDR1 GTSNPN and CDR2 SVGIG (reference sequence).

This rearrangement joins TRBV11-1 to TRBJ2-2, with 7 bases aligning to TRBD1. The germline gives CDR1 SGHAT, CDR2 FQDESV (reference sequence). This CDR3 spans 16 amino acids. J was trimmed by 2 bases and V by 5 bases; bases with no gene match: 8. CDR3 DNA sequence: TGTGCCAGCAGCACATATGGACAGGAAAACACCGGGGAGCTGTTTTTT. Translated, it gives CASSTYGQENTGELFF.

The sample holds a few counts of this clone. This chain uses TRBV25-1 with TRBJ2-5; maybe TRBD2 (6 bases). The J call may be mistaken, given a closer DNA end match to TRBJ2-7. The CDR3 is 13 amino acids. The germline CDR1 and CDR2 sequences are MGHDK and SYGVNS. CDR3 DNA: TGTGCCAGCAAGGATGGAGGGTCCTACGAGCAGTACTTC. It specifies CASKDGGSYEQYF.